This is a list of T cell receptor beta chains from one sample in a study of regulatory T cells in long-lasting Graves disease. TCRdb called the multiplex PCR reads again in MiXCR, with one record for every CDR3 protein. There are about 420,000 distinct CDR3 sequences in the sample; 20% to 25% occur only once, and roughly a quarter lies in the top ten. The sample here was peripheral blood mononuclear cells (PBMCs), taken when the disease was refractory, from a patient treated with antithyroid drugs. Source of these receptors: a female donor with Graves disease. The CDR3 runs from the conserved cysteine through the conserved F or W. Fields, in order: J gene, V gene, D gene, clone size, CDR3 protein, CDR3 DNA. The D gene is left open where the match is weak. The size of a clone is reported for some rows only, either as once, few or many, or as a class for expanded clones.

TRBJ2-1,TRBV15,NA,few,CATSRAGSKSYNEQFF,TGTGCCACCAGCAGAGCCGGGAGCAAGTCCTACAATGAGCAGTTCTTC
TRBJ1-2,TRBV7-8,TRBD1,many,CASSLGQGARYGYTF,TGTGCCAGCAGCTTAGGGCAGGGGGCTAGGTATGGCTACACCTTC
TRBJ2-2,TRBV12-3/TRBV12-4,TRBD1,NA,CASRFRGLGELFF,TGTGCCAGCAGGTTCAGGGGGCTTGGGGAGCTGTTTTTT
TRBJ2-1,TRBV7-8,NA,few,CASSHRDAYNEQFF,TGTGCCAGCAGCCACCGGGACGCGTACAATGAGCAGTTCTTC
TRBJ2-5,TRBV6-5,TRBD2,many,CASSYAGGPLETQYF,TGTGCCAGCAGTTACGCGGGAGGGCCCCTGGAGACCCAGTACTTC
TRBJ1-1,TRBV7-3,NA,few,CASSLTDSTEAFF,TGTGCCAGCAGCCTGACAGATAGCACTGAAGCTTTCTTT
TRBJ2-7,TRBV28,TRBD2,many,CASQTYSSGSSYEQYF,TGTGCCAGCCAGACCTATTCTAGCGGGAGCTCCTACGAGCAGTACTTC
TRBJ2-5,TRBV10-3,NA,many,CAITRGVQETQYF,TGTGCCATCACACGAGGAGTCCAAGAGACCCAGTACTTC
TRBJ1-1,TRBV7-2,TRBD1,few,CASSSTGVMNTEAFF,TGTGCCAGCAGTTCGACAGGGGTGATGAACACTGAAGCTTTCTTT
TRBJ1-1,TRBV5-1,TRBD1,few,CASRQGEHTEAFF,TGCGCCAGCAGACAGGGGGAACACACTGAAGCTTTCTTT
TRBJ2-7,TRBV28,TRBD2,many,CASTPTSGRWLGEQYF,TGTGCCAGCACCCCGACTAGCGGGAGGTGGTTGGGAGAGCAGTACTTC
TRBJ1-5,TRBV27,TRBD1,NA,CASSYAGGQPQHF,TGTGCCAGCAGTTACGCAGGGGGTCAGCCCCAGCATTTT
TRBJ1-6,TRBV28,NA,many,CASSPRVVNSPLHF,TGTGCCAGCAGTCCCAGGGTAGTTAATTCACCCCTCCACTTT
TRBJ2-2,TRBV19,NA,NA,CASTGTENTGELFF,TGTGCCAGTACCGGGACGGAAAACACCGGGGAGCTGTTTTTT
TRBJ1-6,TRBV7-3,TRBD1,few,CASSLTVQGQSPLHF,TGTGCCAGCAGCTTAACAGTACAGGGGCAATCACCCCTCCACTTT
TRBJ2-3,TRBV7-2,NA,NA,CAVSGTDTQYF,TGTGCCGTTAGCGGCACAGATACGCAGTATTTT
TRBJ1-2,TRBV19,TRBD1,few,CASSLGQGSRYGYTF,TGTGCCAGTAGTCTGGGACAGGGGAGTCGCTATGGCTACACCTTC
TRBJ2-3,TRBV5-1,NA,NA,CAGRSVWQTDTQYF,TGCGCCGGCAGATCAGTGTGGCAGACAGATACGCAGTATTTT
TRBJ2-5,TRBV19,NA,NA,CASSTDRETQYF,TGTGCCAGTAGTACAGACAGAGAGACCCAGTACTTC
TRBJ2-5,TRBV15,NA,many,CSTSRDRSGVETQYF,TGTTCCACCAGCAGAGATCGTTCGGGCGTGGAGACCCAGTACTTC
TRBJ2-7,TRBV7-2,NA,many,CASSLTGARVYEQYF,TGTGCCAGCAGCCTTACGGGGGCTAGAGTGTACGAGCAGTACTTC
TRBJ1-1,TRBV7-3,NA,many,CASSSASLGSEAFF,TGTGCCAGCAGCTCGGCAAGTTTAGGCAGTGAAGCTTTCTTT
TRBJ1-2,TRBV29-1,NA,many,CSVGYRDAGYTF,TGCAGCGTTGGGTACAGGGACGCCGGCTACACCTTC
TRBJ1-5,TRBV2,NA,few,CASSDTDQPQHF,TGTGCCAGCAGTGATACGGATCAGCCCCAGCATTTT
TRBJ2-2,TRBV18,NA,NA,CASSPPGRENTGELFF,TGTGCCAGCTCACCACCGGGACGGGAGAACACCGGGGAGCTGTTTTTT
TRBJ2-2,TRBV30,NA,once,CAWSWTGRWTGELFF,TGTGCCTGGAGTTGGACTGGGCGGTGGACCGGGGAGCTGTTTTTT
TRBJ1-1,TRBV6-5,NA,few,CASSSRETEAFF,TGTGCCAGCAGTTCCAGGGAAACTGAAGCTTTCTTT
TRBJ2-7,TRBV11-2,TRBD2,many,CASSLFLSGSSYEQYF,TGTGCCAGCAGCTTATTCCTGAGCGGGAGCTCCTACGAGCAGTACTTC
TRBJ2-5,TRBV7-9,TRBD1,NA,CASSLGGTGQETQYF,TGTGCCAGCAGCTTAGGCGGGACAGGACAAGAGACCCAGTACTTC